This T cell receptor (beta chain) was documented in a study of T cell responses to AZD1222 COVID-19 vaccine. To note about this clone: What it recognizes is unknown.

CDR1 is MNHEY and CDR2 is SVGAGI in the germline V gene. This CDR3 contains 14 residues. V lost 6 bases and J lost 2; bases outside the gene matches: 5. Notes on the study in general: Clonal diversity was possibly underestimated, and white British individuals and females predominated among donors. Spike-specific TCR repertoires showed rising breadth and depth after two AZD1222 doses. Spike was spanned by vaccine-associated CD4 TCRs, which were dominant at 160-218 and 743-854.

Profiling relied on immunoSEQ multiplex PCR, and the TCRdb table lists in-frame clones only, not all of them. The profile shows about 100,000 clones, about nine tenths of them singletons. The chain has TRBV6-5 and TRBJ2-7; TRBD1 matches 9 bases. Specimen: peripheral blood, collected on day 0 of AZD1222 vaccination. The sequence was collected from an adult in good health. The CDR3 loop reads CASRMTGGTYEQYF. In DNA, the CDR3 is TGTGCCAGCAGAATGACAGGGGGAACCTACGAGCAGTACTTC.